This T cell receptor (beta chain) was identified in a study of blood T cell repertoires in COVID-19. Study summary: The origin of the acute and convalescent COVID-19 samples was the United States, Italy and Spain. Sources were T cells, B-cell-depleted T cells, or PBMCs; the material itself was cDNA or gDNA.

Trimming pared 3 bases from V and 3 bases from J, leaving 3 bases between. The CDR3 has 13 residues. Participants were aged 18 to 89 years, lived in under 25 US areas, and enrolled virtually. Each participant's cohort was designated according to participant-reported clinical history. This table comes from immunoSEQ multiplex PCR, and its TCRdb copy is limited to in-frame clones, with some not included. The sample records around 190,000 clones, approximately 85% being singletons. This sequence originates from a woman aged 18 to 35 who had recovered from COVID-19. The V call is TRBV12-3 or TRBV12-4, the J call TRBJ1-6; D uncertain. The sequenced sample was PBMCs or T cells enriched from blood (not recorded which). The CDR3 sequence is CASSFGYNSPLHF. The CDR3 bases are TGTGCCAGCAGTTTCGGCTATAATTCACCCCTCCACTTT.